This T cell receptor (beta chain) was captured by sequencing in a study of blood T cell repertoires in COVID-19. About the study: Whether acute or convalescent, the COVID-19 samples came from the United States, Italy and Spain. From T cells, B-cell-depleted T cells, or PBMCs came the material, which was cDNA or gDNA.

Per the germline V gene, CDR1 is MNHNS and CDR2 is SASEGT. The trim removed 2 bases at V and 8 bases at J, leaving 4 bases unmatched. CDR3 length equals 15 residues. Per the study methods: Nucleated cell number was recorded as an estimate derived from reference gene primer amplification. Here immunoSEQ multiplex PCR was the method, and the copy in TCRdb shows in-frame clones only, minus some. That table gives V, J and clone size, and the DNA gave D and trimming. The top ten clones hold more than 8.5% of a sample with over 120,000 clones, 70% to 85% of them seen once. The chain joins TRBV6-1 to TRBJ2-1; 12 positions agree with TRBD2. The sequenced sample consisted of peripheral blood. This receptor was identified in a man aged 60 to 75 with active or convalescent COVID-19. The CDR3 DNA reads TGTGCCAGCAGTGAACTAGCGGGAGGGGTCCATGAGCAGTTCTTC. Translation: CASSELAGGVHEQFF.